In this sample, the clone carrying this TCR beta chain turned up once. V trimming: 4 bases; J trimming: 0 bases; junction bases outside the gene matches: 3. Germline V lookup: CDR1 WSHSY, CDR2 SAAADI. The CDR3 totals 15 residues. This specimen belongs to a study of blood T cell repertoires in COVID-19. Study-level information: Collection of acute and convalescent COVID-19 samples took place in the United States, Italy and Spain. PBMCs, B-cell-depleted T cells, or T cells were the source of the cDNA or gDNA that made up the material.

Measured with immunoSEQ multiplex PCR; TCRdb has only the in-frame clones, and not every one. The sample yields 150,000 or so clones, roughly 88% seen once. Recruits, aged about 18 to 90 years, lived in roughly 22 US areas. Self-reported history from a screening survey and questionnaire set each donor's cohort. This chain links TRBV10-2 with TRBJ1-3; 7 bases are shared with TRBD1. Specimen: PBMCs or T cells enriched from blood (not recorded which). The source of this sequence is a woman aged 55-69 years who had recovered from COVID-19. The CDR3 nucleotides are TGCGCCAGCAGTGCGGGACAGAGCTCTGGAAACACCATATATTTT. Its protein is CASSAGQSSGNTIYF.